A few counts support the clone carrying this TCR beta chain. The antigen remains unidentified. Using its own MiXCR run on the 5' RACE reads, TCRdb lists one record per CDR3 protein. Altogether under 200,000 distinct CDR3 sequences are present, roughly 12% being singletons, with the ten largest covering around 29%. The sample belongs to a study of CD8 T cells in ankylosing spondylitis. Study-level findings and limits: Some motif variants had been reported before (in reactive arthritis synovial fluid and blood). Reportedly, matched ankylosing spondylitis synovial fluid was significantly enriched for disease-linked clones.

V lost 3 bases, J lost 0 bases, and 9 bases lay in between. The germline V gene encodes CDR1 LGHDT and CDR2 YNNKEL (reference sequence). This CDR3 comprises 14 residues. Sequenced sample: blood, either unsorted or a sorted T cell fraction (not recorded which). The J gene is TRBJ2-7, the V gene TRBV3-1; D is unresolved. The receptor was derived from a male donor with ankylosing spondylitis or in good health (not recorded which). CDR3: CASSQQFYSYEQYF. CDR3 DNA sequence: TGTGCCAGCAGCCAGCAGTTCTACTCCTACGAGCAGTACTTC.